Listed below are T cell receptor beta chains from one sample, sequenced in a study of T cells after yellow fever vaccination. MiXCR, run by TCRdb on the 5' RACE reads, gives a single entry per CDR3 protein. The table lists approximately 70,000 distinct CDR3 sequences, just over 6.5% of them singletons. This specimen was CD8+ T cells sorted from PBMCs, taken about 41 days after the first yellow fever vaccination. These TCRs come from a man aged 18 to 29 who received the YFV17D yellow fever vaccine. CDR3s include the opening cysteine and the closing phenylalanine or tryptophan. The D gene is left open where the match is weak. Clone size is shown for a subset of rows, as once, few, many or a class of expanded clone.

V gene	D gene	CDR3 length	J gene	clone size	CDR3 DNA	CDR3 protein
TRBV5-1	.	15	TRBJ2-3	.	TGCGCCAGCAGCTTTGGTAGGTGGGGCACAGATACGCAGTATTTT	CASSFGRWGTDTQYF
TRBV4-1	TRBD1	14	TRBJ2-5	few	TGCGCCAGCAGCCACCTACAGGGGCAAGAGACCCAGTACTTC	CASSHLQGQETQYF
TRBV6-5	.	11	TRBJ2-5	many	TGTGCCAGCAGTGGCTGGGAGACCCAGTACTTC	CASSGWETQYF
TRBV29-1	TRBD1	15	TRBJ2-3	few	TGCAGCGTTGAAGGAGTTGACAGGGGCCCAGATACGCAGTATTTT	CSVEGVDRGPDTQYF
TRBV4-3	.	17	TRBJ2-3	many	TGCGCCAGCAGCCAAGATCTCGCAGGGGCCACGACAGATACGCAGTATTTT	CASSQDLAGATTDTQYF
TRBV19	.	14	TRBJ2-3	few	TGTGCCAGTAGTATCTTCGGGGGGCTCACCACGCAGTATTTT	CASSIFGGLTTQYF
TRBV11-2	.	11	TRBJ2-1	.	TGTGCCAGCAGCCACGCAGCGGAGCAGTTCTTC	CASSHAAEQFF
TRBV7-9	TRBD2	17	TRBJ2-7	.	TGTGCCAGCAGCTCCGGCGCGGCGGGGGTGAGCTCCTACGAGCAGTACTTC	CASSSGAAGVSSYEQYF
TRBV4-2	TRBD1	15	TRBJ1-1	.	TGTGCCAGCAGCCAAGAGGGACAGATGAACACTGAAGCTTTCTTT	CASSQEGQMNTEAFF
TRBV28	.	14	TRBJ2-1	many	TGTGCCAGCAGGACGCCTTTGGGGGGCAATGAGCAGTTCTTC	CASRTPLGGNEQFF